The sequence of this T cell receptor (beta chain) was determined in a study of cytomegalovirus exposure and HLA in healthy donors. In the PCR, 60 Vbeta and 13 Jbeta primers were used. Sequencing was performed with immunoSEQ multiplex PCR; in TCRdb, only in-frame clones are kept and a portion is missing. The sample carries more than 120,000 clones, approximately 79% recorded once. CDR3 length: 16 amino acids. Germline V gene lookup returns CDR1 LGHNA and CDR2 YNFKEQ. Trimming stripped 2 bases from V and 6 bases from J, with 18 bases between. Source material: PBMCs. The clonotype originates from a woman aged 25-40 years in good health and CMV-seronegative. J is TRBJ2-3 and V is TRBV4-2; D gene uncertain. CDR3 in amino acids: CASSQNLAFGTDTQYF. The CDR3, as DNA: TGTGCCAGCAGCCAAAATTTAGCCTTTGGAACCGATACGCAGTATTTT.